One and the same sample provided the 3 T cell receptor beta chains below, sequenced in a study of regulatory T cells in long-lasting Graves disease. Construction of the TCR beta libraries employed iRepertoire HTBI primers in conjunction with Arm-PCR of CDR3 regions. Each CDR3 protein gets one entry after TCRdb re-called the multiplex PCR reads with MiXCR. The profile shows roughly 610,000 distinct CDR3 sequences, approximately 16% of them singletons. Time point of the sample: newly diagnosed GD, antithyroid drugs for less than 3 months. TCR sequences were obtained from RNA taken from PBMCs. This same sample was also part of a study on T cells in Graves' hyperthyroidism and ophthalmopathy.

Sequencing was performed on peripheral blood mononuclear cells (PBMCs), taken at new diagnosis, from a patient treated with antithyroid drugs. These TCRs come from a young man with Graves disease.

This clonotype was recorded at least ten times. Here the CDR3 DNA reads TGCGCCAGCAGAGCCAGTGGGACTCCCGGGACCCAGCCTCCCGAGCAGTACTTC. This codes for CASRASGTPGTQPPEQYF. This sequence joins TRBV5-1 and TRBJ2-7, with D maybe TRBD2 (6 bases). The ends were cut back, 5 bases at V and 6 bases at J, with 30 bases in the middle. In germline, CDR1 is SGHRS, CDR2 YFSETQ. The CDR3 sequence is 18 residues long.

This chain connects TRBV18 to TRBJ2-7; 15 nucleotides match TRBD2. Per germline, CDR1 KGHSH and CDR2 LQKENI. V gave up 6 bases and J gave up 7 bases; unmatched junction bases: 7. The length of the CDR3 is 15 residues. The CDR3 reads CASSLGTSGRWEQYF. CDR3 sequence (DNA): TGTGCCAGCTCCCTCGGGACTAGCGGGAGGTGGGAGCAGTACTTC.

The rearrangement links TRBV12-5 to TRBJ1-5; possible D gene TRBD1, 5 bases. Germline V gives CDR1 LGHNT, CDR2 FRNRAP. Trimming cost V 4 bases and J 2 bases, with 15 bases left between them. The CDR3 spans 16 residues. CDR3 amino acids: CASGSPGKGGNQPQHF. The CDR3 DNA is TGTGCTAGTGGTTCCCCAGGGAAAGGTGGCAATCAGCCCCAGCATTTT.